The 24 T cell receptor beta chains reported below all come from one sample, sequenced in a study of T-cell reconstitution after alpha-beta-depleted transplantation in children. For TCRbeta, the library was prepared with unique molecular identifiers. TCRdb reanalysed the PCR reads using MiXCR and keeps one entry per CDR3 protein. The repertoire includes 300,000 or so distinct CDR3 sequences, more than 9% of them detected once, and 10% sits in the top ten. Specimen: PBMCs from the stem cell graft donor, collected from the stem cell graft. The receptor set was obtained from a human donor who donated a stem cell graft to a child with SCID.

This clonotype was counted a few times. The DNA of the CDR3 is TGTGCCAGCAGTTGGGACACAAGAACCTACGAGCAGTACTTC. Translation gives CASSWDTRTYEQYF. V is TRBV12-3 or TRBV12-4 and J is TRBJ2-7; D is perhaps TRBD1 (6 bases). The CDR3 extends over 14 amino acids. The V and J ends lost 4 bases and 2 bases respectively, with 12 bases between them.

This clonotype came up many times. The CDR3 spells CASSPEPGGSPGEYF. CDR3 DNA: TGTGCCAGCAGCCCTGAACCAGGGGGCTCACCCGGGGAGTACTTC. The V and J genes are TRBV7-6 and TRBJ2-5, with 8 bases aligning to TRBD1. The ends lost 5 bases at V and 12 bases at J; junction bases unmatched: 17. Germline V CDR1 and CDR2: SGHVS, FNYEAQ. The CDR3 totals 15 residues.

This clonotype was picked up a small number of times. The chain carries TRBV12-3 or TRBV12-4 and TRBJ2-7; 7 bases map to TRBD1. V was pared by 3 bases and J by 2 bases, with 4 bases of the junction left unmatched. The CDR3 length is 14 residues. The CDR3: CASSFGQETYEQYF. The DNA of the CDR3 is TGTGCCAGCAGTTTCGGACAGGAAACCTACGAGCAGTACTTC.

This clonotype has a handful of counts. The V call is TRBV6-1, the J call TRBJ2-2, with D possibly matching TRBD1 (6 bases). Trimming took 10 bases from V and 2 from J, leaving 11 bases between them. This CDR3 has 13 amino acids. Germline CDR1 is MNHNS and CDR2 is SASEGT. The CDR3 is CATIQGNTGELFF. For the CDR3, the DNA is TGTGCCACAATACAGGGAAACACCGGGGAGCTGTTTTTT.

This clonotype was recorded at least ten times. The rearrangement links TRBV5-6 to TRBJ2-2; TRBD1 matches 8 bases. Looked up from germline, CDR1 is SGHDT and CDR2 is YYEEEE. Germline trimming cut 1 base from V and 3 bases from J; bases unmatched to any gene: 5. The CDR3 covers 16 residues. CDR3 sequence: CASSLRQGIDTGELFF. In DNA, the CDR3 is TGTGCCAGCAGCTTGAGACAGGGGATTGACACCGGGGAGCTGTTTTTT.

This clonotype was observed many times. The chain couples TRBV5-1 to TRBJ2-2; D uncertain. There are 15 residues in the CDR3. Trimming shortened V by 3 bases and J by 1 base, and 10 bases separated the two germline ends. From germline, CDR1 is SGHRS and CDR2 YFSETQ. The DNA for the CDR3 is TGCGCCAGCAGCTGGGCAGGTCAGAACACCGGGGAGCTGTTTTTT. Amino acids: CASSWAGQNTGELFF.

This clonotype has only a few counts. The V and J genes are TRBV5-5 and TRBJ2-2, with D hard to call. Trimming took 0 bases from V and 0 from J, leaving 6 bases between them. CDR1 and CDR2 from the germline V gene are SGHKS and YYEKEE (reference sequence). CDR3 length: 15 residues. Here the CDR3 DNA reads TGTGCCAGCAGCTTGGCCCAGACGAACACCGGGGAGCTGTTTTTT. This gives the protein CASSLAQTNTGELFF. Full variable domain (rest looked up from reference TRBV5-5 and TRBJ2-2): DAGVTQSPTHLIKTRGQQVTLRCSPISGHKSVSWYQQVLGQGPQFIFQYYEKEERGRGNFPDRFSARQFPNYSSELNVNALLLGDSALYLCASSLAQTNTGELFFGEGSRLTVL.

This chain uses TRBV5-1 with TRBJ1-1; 7 bases line up with TRBD1. V gave up 2 bases and J gave up 1 base; unmatched junction bases: 8. The CDR3 length is 16 residues. Looked up from germline, CDR1 is SGHRS and CDR2 is YFSETQ. This chain's CDR3 is CASSFGQEPPNTEAFF. The CDR3 coding sequence is TGCGCCAGCAGCTTTGGACAGGAGCCTCCGAACACTGAAGCTTTCTTT.

This clonotype was seen a handful of times. The chain links TRBV5-5 to TRBJ2-2, with 7 nucleotides matching TRBD1. The CDR3 covers 16 residues. The germline V gene has CDR1 SGHKS and CDR2 YYEKEE (reference sequence). J gave up 0 bases and V 2 bases, and 4 bases lay outside the gene matches. The CDR3 here is CASSFTGATNTGELFF. CDR3 bases: TGTGCCAGCAGCTTTACAGGGGCCACGAACACCGGGGAGCTGTTTTTT.

The CDR3 DNA is TGCGCCTGCGGGGGCCAGAACACCGGGGAGCTGTTTTTT. It translates to CACGGQNTGELFF. The J gene is TRBJ2-2, the V gene TRBV5-1, with a tentative D call TRBD2 (7 bases). Germline values: CDR1 SGHRS, CDR2 YFSETQ. The CDR3 sequence is 13 residues long. Trimming shortened V by 10 bases and J by 1 base, and 11 bases separated the two germline ends.

This clonotype was counted a few times. The CDR3 DNA follows: TGTGCCAGCAGTTATCGGGATGGAGCTCAGCCCCAGCATTTT. Protein sequence: CASSYRDGAQPQHF. This chain connects TRBV6-5 to TRBJ1-5, with D hard to call. Germline CDR1 is MNHEY and CDR2 is SVGAGI. V was clipped by 3 bases and J by 6 bases, with 12 bases between them. The CDR3 length is 14 residues.

This clonotype was observed at least ten times. This rearrangement joins TRBV12-3 or TRBV12-4 to TRBJ2-3; D is uncertain. The V gene lost 6 bases and the J gene lost 0 bases, with 7 bases spanning the gap. The CDR3 runs to 13 residues. The CDR3: CASRPSSTDTQYF. Written as DNA, the CDR3 is TGTGCCAGCAGGCCCTCTAGCACAGATACGCAGTATTTT.

The chain uses TRBV6-1 and TRBJ2-6; D is ambiguous. Trimming took 9 bases from V and 2 from J, leaving 11 bases between them. Germline V gives CDR1 MNHNS, CDR2 SASEGT. This CDR3 comprises 14 residues. CDR3 coding DNA: TGTGCCAGGGCTCATATTCCTGGGGCCAACGTCCTGACTTTC. This translates into CARAHIPGANVLTF.

This clonotype was seen just once. J is TRBJ2-1 and V is TRBV7-2, with a tentative D call TRBD2 (5 bases). Germline values: CDR1 SGHTA, CDR2 FQGNSA. V gave up 3 bases and J gave up 12 bases, with 15 bases separating them. This CDR3 is built from 13 residues. DNA of the CDR3: TGTGCCAGCAGCTTTCGAGGGAATGAAGTGCAGTTCTTC. It codes for CASSFRGNEVQFF. The full variable domain, completed using reference TRBV7-2 and TRBJ2-1, is GAGVSQSPSNKVTEKGKDVELRCDPISGHTALYWYRQSLGQGLEFLIYFQGNSAPDKSGLPSDRFSAERTGGSVSTLTIQRTQQEDSAVYLCASSFRGNEVQFFGPGTRLTVL.

This clonotype was seen many times. The V call is TRBV12-3 or TRBV12-4, the J call TRBJ1-4; possibly TRBD1 for D (6 bases). The CDR3 totals 13 residues. V was cut by 3 bases and J by 10 bases, with 12 bases left in between. The CDR3 region has the DNA TGTGCCAGCAGTTTGGGGGCCCGAGGAAAACTGTTTTTT. It encodes CASSLGARGKLFF.

This clonotype was counted at least ten times. V usage is TRBV5-1 and J usage is TRBJ2-5; D remains unclear. The CDR3 contains 12 residues. Germline V gives CDR1 SGHRS, CDR2 YFSETQ. The V gene lost 2 bases and the J gene lost 5 bases, with 7 bases spanning the gap. CDR3 sequence (DNA): TGCGCCAGCAGCTTCACCGTCGAGACCCAGTACTTC. Its translation: CASSFTVETQYF.

The chain combines TRBV10-3 with TRBJ2-4; D is ambiguous. The ends were cut back, 5 bases at V and 1 base at J, with 18 bases in the middle. Germline assignment: CDR1 ENHRY and CDR2 SYGVKD. This CDR3 contains 17 residues. The CDR3 nucleotides are TGTGCCATCAGTCGTGCATCCCGGTTGGGGGCCAAAAACATTCAGTACTTC. It encodes CAISRASRLGAKNIQYF.

This clonotype was observed at least ten times. V and J are TRBV12-3 or TRBV12-4 and TRBJ1-1; perhaps TRBD1 as D (6 bases). The germline V and J ends were trimmed by 5 bases and 7 bases, with 17 bases remaining between them. The CDR3 loop spans 14 amino acids. The CDR3 DNA is TGTGCCAGCAGTCTCCAAATGGGGGCCGGTGAAGCTTTCTTT. This encodes CASSLQMGAGEAFF.

This clonotype was found a few times. CDR3 coding DNA: TGTGCCATCAGTGAGTCGACAGGGACTGGGGCCAACGTCCTGACTTTC. This sequence encodes CAISESTGTGANVLTF. The J gene is TRBJ2-6, the V gene TRBV10-3; 7 positions match TRBD1. V lost 0 bases, J lost 2 bases, and 1 base stayed unmatched. Germline loops: CDR1 ENHRY, CDR2 SYGVKD. CDR3 length: 16 amino acids.

The V call is TRBV5-1, the J call TRBJ2-7; TRBD1 matches at 7 bases. This CDR3 has 12 residues. V trimming: 4 bases; J trimming: 11 bases; junction bases outside the gene matches: 9. Germline CDR1 reads SGHRS; CDR2 reads YFSETQ. CDR3 bases: TGCGCCAGCAGCCTGGACGGGACAGTGAAGTACTTC. Translated: CASSLDGTVKYF.

V and J are TRBV20-1 and TRBJ2-5; the D gene is possibly TRBD2 (6 bases). V dropped 3 bases and J dropped 2 bases, with 10 bases sitting between them. Germline CDR1 DFQATT, CDR2 SNEGSKA (reference sequence). The CDR3 contains 13 residues. The CDR3 bases are TGCAGTGCTAGGGGGAGGCCGCAAGAGACCCAGTACTTC. Translated, it gives CSARGRPQETQYF.

This chain uses TRBV6-1 with TRBJ1-4; D gene unclear. Trimming left V 5 bases short and J 2 bases short, with 12 bases between. Germline lookup yields CDR1 MNHNS and CDR2 SASEGT. CDR3 size: 15 residues. Here the CDR3 DNA reads TGTGCCAGCAGTCCAGAGACGTCCACTAATGAAAAACTGTTTTTT. It is translated as CASSPETSTNEKLFF.

The chain is built from TRBV7-2 and TRBJ1-2, with D unresolved. CDR1 and CDR2 (germline): SGHTA, FQGNSA. This CDR3 comprises 13 residues. V dropped 5 bases and J dropped 5 bases, with 12 bases sitting between them. CDR3 sequence (DNA): TGTGCCAGCAGCGCCGGTAGGGTATATGGCTACACCTTC. It yields the protein CASSAGRVYGYTF.

This clonotype was seen only a few times. This rearrangement joins TRBV7-8 to TRBJ2-1, with 9 bases aligning to TRBD1. Germline values: CDR1 SGHVS, CDR2 FQNEAQ. The junction had 6 bases not matched to a gene; V was cut back by 1 base and J by 2 bases. The CDR3 covers 17 residues. The CDR3 region is CASSLVRDRDTYNEQFF. The CDR3 coding sequence is TGTGCCAGCAGCTTAGTCCGGGACAGGGATACCTACAATGAGCAGTTCTTC.